The 29 T cell receptor beta chains reported below all come from one sample, sequenced in a study of blood T cell repertoires in COVID-19. Clones were sequenced by immunoSEQ multiplex PCR, and TCRdb holds only the in-frame ones, with some missing. The sample includes 150,000 to 200,000 clones, roughly 74% seen only once; the top ten take around 14%. Sequencing was carried out using peripheral blood. These receptors all come from an elderly woman with acute or convalescent COVID-19.

This clone was seen once. V gene TRBV28 combines with J gene TRBJ1-1; D remains ambiguous. Germline V gene lookup returns CDR1 MDHEN and CDR2 SYDVKM. The CDR3 length is 15 residues. The ends were cut back, 5 bases at V and 6 bases at J, with 19 bases in the middle. The CDR3 region has the DNA TGTGCCAGCAGTCCTCAGACCGGGAGAGGCGCTGAAGCTTTCTTT. Translation: CASSPQTGRGAEAFF.

As to this clone: The same CDR3 also results from other DNA sequences found in this sample. CDR3 nucleotide sequence: TGCGCCAGCAGCTTGGGACAAGCAAATGAAAAACTGTTTTTT. Its protein product is CASSLGQANEKLFF. This chain uses TRBV5-1 with TRBJ1-4; D gene uncertain. Germline V gives CDR1 SGHRS, CDR2 YFSETQ. Trimming pared 0 bases from V and 5 bases from J, leaving 8 bases between. The CDR3 covers 14 residues.

The chain has TRBV2 and TRBJ1-5, with TRBD1 matching over 8 bases. The CDR3 runs to 14 residues. After removal of 8 bases from V and 6 bases from J, the junction contained 9 bases not matched to a gene. In germline, CDR1 is SNHLY, CDR2 FYNNEI. The CDR3 DNA sequence: TGTGCCAGCTGCTGGGCAGGGGGCATTCAGCCCCAGCATTTT. Protein: CASCWAGGIQPQHF.

This chain joins TRBV5-1 and TRBJ2-5; 9 bases are a match to TRBD2. The CDR3 extends over 15 amino acids. CDR1 is SGHRS and CDR2 is YFSETQ in the germline V gene. Trimming removed 5 bases from V and 1 base from J; junction bases left unmatched: 6. CDR3 region: CASSRSAGGQETQYF. The CDR3 DNA reads TGCGCCAGCAGTAGATCAGCGGGGGGCCAAGAGACCCAGTACTTC. The complete variable domain, with remaining parts taken from reference TRBV5-1 and TRBJ2-5, reads KAGVTQTPRYLIKTRGQQVTLSCSPISGHRSVSWYQQTPGQGLQFLFEYFSETQRNKGNFPGRFSGRQFSNSRSEMNVSTLELGDSALYLCASSRSAGGQETQYFGPGTRLLVL.

The J gene is TRBJ2-3, the V gene TRBV28; the match to TRBD2 covers 11 bases. J was trimmed by 2 bases and V by 4 bases; bases with no gene match: 8. Germline lookup yields CDR1 MDHEN and CDR2 SYDVKM. The CDR3 consists of 17 residues. CDR3 DNA: TGTGCCAGCAGTTCATATGGGACTAGCGGATTCACAGATACGCAGTATTTT. Its translation is CASSSYGTSGFTDTQYF.

V and J are TRBV5-4 and TRBJ1-3, with D unclear. Trimming took off 0 bases at V and 2 bases at J, with 6 bases between the two ends. The V gene's germline CDR1 is SGHNT and CDR2 YYREEE (reference sequence). The CDR3 is 14 residues long. The CDR3 DNA follows: TGTGCCAGCAGCTTGGATCAGACTGGAAACACCATATATTTT. Residues: CASSLDQTGNTIYF.

The chain employs TRBV5-6 and TRBJ2-1, with D uncertain. Germline V gene data show CDR1 as SGHDT and CDR2 as YYEEEE. The CDR3 spans 12 residues. V lost 4 bases and J 4 bases, leaving 6 bases between the germline ends. The DNA for the CDR3 is TGTGCCAGCAGCAGAGAATACAATGAGCAGTTCTTC. Translated: CASSREYNEQFF.

The genes are TRBV6-5 and TRBJ1-4; no clear D. This CDR3 spans 13 amino acids. Trimming left V 8 bases short and J 14 bases short, with 21 bases between. Germline V CDR1 and CDR2: MNHEY, SVGAGI. This chain's CDR3 is CASRTDPLGWLFF. The CDR3 coding sequence is TGTGCCAGCCGAACAGACCCCCTTGGGTGGCTGTTTTTT.

The chain is built from TRBV7-9 and TRBJ2-3; 7 bases agree with TRBD2. The germline gives CDR1 SEHNR, CDR2 FQNEAQ (reference sequence). The CDR3 spans 15 residues. J was trimmed by 2 bases and V by 5 bases; bases with no gene match: 7. DNA of the CDR3: TGTGCCAGCAGCCTAATTCGGGGGGACACAGATACGCAGTATTTT. The encoded protein is CASSLIRGDTDTQYF.

The gene calls are TRBV7-2 and TRBJ1-2; 7 bases agree with TRBD1. Losses at the gene ends were 3 bases for V and 5 bases for J; bases not matched to a gene: 9. The CDR3 is made up of 15 amino acids. Germline assignment: CDR1 SGHTA and CDR2 FQGNSA. The CDR3 region has the DNA TGTGCCAGCAGCTTTAACAGGGGCTTGGGTTATGGCTACACCTTC. Residues: CASSFNRGLGYGYTF.

The genes are TRBV2 and TRBJ2-3, with 9 positions matching TRBD1. Germline V gene data show CDR1 as SNHLY and CDR2 as FYNNEI. Unmatched junction bases numbered 3, after V lost 4 bases and J lost 4 bases. This CDR3 has 14 amino acids. In DNA, the CDR3 is TGTGCCAGCAGTGCGACAGGGGGTTCAGATACGCAGTATTTT. Protein product: CASSATGGSDTQYF.

V gene TRBV5-1 combines with J gene TRBJ1-2, with a weak D call TRBD1 (5 bases). V shed 0 bases and J shed 5 bases, with 14 bases lying between them. CDR1 SGHRS and CDR2 YFSETQ come from the germline V gene. The CDR3 runs to 15 residues. The CDR3 loop reads CASSLDFQGLYGYTF. The CDR3 DNA reads TGCGCCAGCAGCTTGGACTTTCAGGGCCTTTATGGCTACACCTTC.

This clone was found a few times. The chain combines TRBV28 with TRBJ2-1; the match to TRBD2 covers 7 bases. CDR1 and CDR2 (germline): MDHEN, SYDVKM. J lost 0 bases, V lost 6 bases, and 5 bases had no gene match. The CDR3 spans 15 residues. Written as DNA, the CDR3 is TGTGCCAGCAGGGTTAGGGACTACTCCTACAATGAGCAGTTCTTC. It translates to CASRVRDYSYNEQFF.

J is TRBJ2-1 and V is TRBV3-1 (or the pseudogene TRBV3-2), with TRBD2 matching over 9 bases. Trimming removed 4 bases from V and 2 bases from J; junction bases left unmatched: 3. The CDR3 has 15 amino acids. Germline-derived CDR1 and CDR2 are LGHDT and YNNKEL (reference sequence). CDR3 loop: CASSPTSGPYNEQFF. The CDR3 DNA is TGTGCCAGCAGCCCCACTAGCGGGCCCTACAATGAGCAGTTCTTC.

The chain employs TRBV3-1 (or the pseudogene TRBV3-2) and TRBJ1-2; 9 bases match TRBD1. With V trimmed by 5 bases and J by 6 bases, 10 bases remained unmatched. The length of the CDR3 is 15 residues. Germline CDR1 LGHDT, CDR2 YNNKEL (reference sequence). CDR3 nucleotides: TGTGCCAGCAGCAAACAGGGGGCCATAATCCATGGCTACACCTTC. It specifies CASSKQGAIIHGYTF.

The chain has TRBV19 and TRBJ2-7, with TRBD2 as a possible D gene (5 bases). The CDR3 runs to 14 residues. Germline V gene lookup returns CDR1 LNHDA and CDR2 SQIVND (reference sequence). V was shortened by 5 bases and J by 4 bases, with 15 bases between the two germline ends. The CDR3 here is CASSSDYSSYEQYF. The CDR3 DNA reads as TGTGCCAGTAGTTCCGACTACTCTTCGTACGAGCAGTACTTC.

The genes are TRBV7-2 and TRBJ1-1, with D perhaps TRBD1 (6 bases). V shed 1 base and J shed 7 bases, with 10 bases lying between them. The CDR3 consists of 13 residues. Germline CDR1 is SGHTA and CDR2 is FQGNSA. Here the CDR3 reads CASSLDRVDEAFF. Written as DNA, the CDR3 is TGTGCCAGCAGCTTAGACAGGGTTGATGAAGCTTTCTTT.

Worth noting for this clone: In the same sample, other DNA sequences code for this CDR3. The V call is TRBV3-1 (or the pseudogene TRBV3-2), the J call TRBJ2-5; D call uncertain. This CDR3 comprises 12 residues. Germline V CDR1 and CDR2: LGHDT, YNNKEL (reference sequence). The V and J ends lost 3 bases and 5 bases respectively, with 7 bases between them. CDR3: CASSQSYETQYF. The CDR3 DNA sequence: TGTGCCAGCAGCCAGAGTTACGAGACCCAGTACTTC.

The V and J genes are TRBV7-2 and TRBJ1-4; D is possibly TRBD1 (5 bases). Germline lookup yields CDR1 SGHTA and CDR2 FQGNSA. The V end lost 5 bases, the J end lost 0 bases, and 10 bases lay between the germline ends. The CDR3 covers 15 residues. The CDR3 region has the DNA TGTGCCAGCAGCCCCGGGGGGGCAACTAATGAAAAACTGTTTTTT. Its translation is CASSPGGATNEKLFF.

J is TRBJ1-6 and V is TRBV5-1, with 9 positions matching TRBD1. The CDR3 runs 16 residues. Per the germline V gene, CDR1 is SGHRS and CDR2 is YFSETQ. After removal of 3 bases from V and 7 bases from J, the junction contained 8 bases not matched to a gene. The CDR3 DNA is TGCGCCAGCAGCTCTACGGGGACAGGGCACAATTCACCCCTCCACTTT. Its protein product is CASSSTGTGHNSPLHF.

The chain has TRBV2 and TRBJ1-1, with 7 positions matching TRBD1. Per germline, CDR1 SNHLY and CDR2 FYNNEI. Trimming took 5 bases from V and 3 from J; bases not matched to a gene: 3. CDR3 size: 13 residues. The CDR3 nucleotides read TGTGCCAGCAGTTCCGACAGGGACACTGAAGCTTTCTTT. The encoded protein is CASSSDRDTEAFF.

J is TRBJ2-3 and V is TRBV3-1 (or the pseudogene TRBV3-2), with D perhaps matching TRBD1 (5 bases). Trimming took 4 bases from V and 1 from J, leaving 12 bases between them. The CDR3 has 15 residues. In germline, CDR1 is LGHDT, CDR2 YNNKEL (reference sequence). The DNA of the CDR3 is TGTGCCAGCAGCCCCCTCGGACACCGCACAGATACGCAGTATTTT. Translation gives CASSPLGHRTDTQYF.

The chain joins TRBV5-1 to TRBJ1-3; TRBD1 aligns across 7 bases. V dropped 5 bases and J dropped 3; count of bases not matched to a gene: 11. Germline V gene sequence: CDR1 SGHRS, CDR2 YFSETQ. The CDR3 runs to 16 residues. The DNA for the CDR3 is TGCGCCAGCAGTCCACAGGGGTCCCCCGGTGGAAACACCATATATTTT. Translation gives CASSPQGSPGGNTIYF.

CDR3: CASSQQGNTEAFF. The CDR3 nucleotides read TGTGCCAGCAGCCAACAGGGGAACACTGAAGCTTTCTTT. The chain joins TRBV6-2 or TRBV6-3 to TRBJ1-1; D is possibly TRBD1 (6 bases). This CDR3 region has 13 residues. The germline CDR1 and CDR2 sequences are MNHEY and SVGEGT. The V and J ends lost 6 bases and 1 base respectively, with 9 bases between them.

This clone came up once. The chain carries TRBV28 and TRBJ1-1; the D gene is possibly TRBD1 (6 bases). From germline, CDR1 is MDHEN and CDR2 SYDVKM. Deletions cut 2 bases from V and 8 bases from J, with 9 bases between. The CDR3 is 12 residues long. The CDR3 nucleotides are TGTGCCAGCAGTTTACTACAGGGCGAAGCTTTCTTT. Its protein product is CASSLLQGEAFF.

The table lists this clone with a few counts. This rearrangement joins TRBV3-1 (or the pseudogene TRBV3-2) to TRBJ2-5; possible D gene TRBD2, 6 bases. Germline V gives CDR1 LGHDT, CDR2 YNNKEL (reference sequence). V dropped 1 base and J dropped 5 bases, with 8 bases sitting between them. The CDR3 length is 13 residues. CDR3 nucleotides: TGTGCCAGCAGCCAAGGACGGGGGGAGACCCAGTACTTC. Translating gives CASSQGRGETQYF.

The V gene is TRBV7-9, the J gene TRBJ2-5; TRBD2 matches 11 bases. This CDR3 contains 14 residues. Germline assignment: CDR1 SEHNR and CDR2 FQNEAQ (reference sequence). The V gene end was trimmed by 5 bases and the J gene end by 2 bases; junction bases not matched to a gene: 1. The CDR3 loop reads CASSRTSGQETQYF. In nucleotides, the CDR3 is TGTGCCAGCAGCCGGACTAGCGGGCAAGAGACCCAGTACTTC.

The CDR3 loop reads CASSLGAGTSGGQEYF. DNA of the CDR3: TGTGCCAGCAGCTTAGGGGCGGGGACTAGCGGGGGGCAGGAGTACTTC. The chain links TRBV7-2 to TRBJ2-7, with 15 bases lining up with TRBD2. The trim removed 1 base at V and 11 bases at J, leaving 9 bases unmatched. The CDR3 has 16 amino acids. Germline loops: CDR1 SGHTA, CDR2 FQGNSA.

This clone was counted only a few times. The rearrangement joins TRBV18 to TRBJ1-2, with TRBD1 as a possible D gene (6 bases). V was pared by 2 bases and J by 0 bases, with 13 bases between. The CDR3 is made up of 16 amino acids. Germline-derived CDR1 and CDR2 are KGHSH and LQKENI. The DNA of the CDR3 is TGTGCCAGCTCACCAGAGACAGGAATCTCTAACTATGGCTACACCTTC. Translated: CASSPETGISNYGYTF.